This T cell receptor (beta chain) was recorded in a study of T cell responses to AZD1222 COVID-19 vaccine. At the level of the study: Pooled together were second doses at about 4 or about 12 weeks. Points from the study as a whole: Clonal diversity was possibly underestimated, and the donors were mostly white British, with more females. There were vaccine-associated CD4 TCRs across spike, dominant at 160-218 and 743-854.

Note on this clone: Its target is not known.

The V gene end was trimmed by 4 bases and the J gene end by 3 bases; junction bases not matched to a gene: 13. From germline, CDR1 is MDHEN and CDR2 SYDVKM. The CDR3 extends over 17 amino acids. Method: immunoSEQ multiplex PCR; TCRdb's copy keeps in-frame clones and lacks some. The table lists approximately 150,000 clones, 75% to 95% of them singletons, with 4.4% in the top ten. The chain carries TRBV28 and TRBJ2-7; TRBD1 matches at 9 bases. This clonotype was sampled from an adult in good health. This material consisted of peripheral blood, taken on day 0 of AZD1222 vaccination. CDR3 nucleotides: TGTGCCAGCAGTTCCGACTCGGGACAGGGTCCCTTCTACGAGCAGTACTTC. The encoded protein is CASSSDSGQGPFYEQYF.